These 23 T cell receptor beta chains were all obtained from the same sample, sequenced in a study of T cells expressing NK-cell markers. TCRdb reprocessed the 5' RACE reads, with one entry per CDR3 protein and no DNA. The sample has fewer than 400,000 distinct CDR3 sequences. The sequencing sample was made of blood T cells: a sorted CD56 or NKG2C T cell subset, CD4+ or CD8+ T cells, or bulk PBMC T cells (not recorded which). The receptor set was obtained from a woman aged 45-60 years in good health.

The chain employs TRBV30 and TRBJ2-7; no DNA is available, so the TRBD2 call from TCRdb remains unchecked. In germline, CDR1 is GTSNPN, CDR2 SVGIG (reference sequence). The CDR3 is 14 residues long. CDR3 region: CAWSPRTSEEEQYF.

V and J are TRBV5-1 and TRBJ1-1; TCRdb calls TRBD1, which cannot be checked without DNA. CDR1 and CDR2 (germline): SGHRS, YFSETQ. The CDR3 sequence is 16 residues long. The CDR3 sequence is CASSLVGAGLNTEAFF.

CDR3 sequence reads: CASRDGTSGREETQYF. The chain couples TRBV12-3 or TRBV12-4 to TRBJ2-5; no DNA is available, so the TRBD2 call from TCRdb remains unchecked. The CDR3 loop spans 16 amino acids.

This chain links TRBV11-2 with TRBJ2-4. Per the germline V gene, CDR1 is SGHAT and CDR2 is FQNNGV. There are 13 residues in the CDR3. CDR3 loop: CASQTVAKNIQYF.

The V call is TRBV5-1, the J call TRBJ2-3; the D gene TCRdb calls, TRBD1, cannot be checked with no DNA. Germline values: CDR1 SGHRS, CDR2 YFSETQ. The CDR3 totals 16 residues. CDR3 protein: CASSVMGQGASDTQYF. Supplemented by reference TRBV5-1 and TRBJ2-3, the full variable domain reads KAGVTQTPRYLIKTRGQQVTLSCSPISGHRSVSWYQQTPGQGLQFLFEYFSETQRNKGNFPGRFSGRQFSNSRSEMNVSTLELGDSALYLCASSVMGQGASDTQYFGPGTRLTVL.

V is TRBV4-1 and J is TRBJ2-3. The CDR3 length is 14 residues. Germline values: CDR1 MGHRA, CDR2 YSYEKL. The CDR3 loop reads CASSQTRPADTQYF.

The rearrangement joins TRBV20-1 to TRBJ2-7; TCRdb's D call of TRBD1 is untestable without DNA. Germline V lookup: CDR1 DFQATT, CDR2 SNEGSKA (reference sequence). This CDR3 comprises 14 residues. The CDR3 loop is CSASSVGGRYEQYF.

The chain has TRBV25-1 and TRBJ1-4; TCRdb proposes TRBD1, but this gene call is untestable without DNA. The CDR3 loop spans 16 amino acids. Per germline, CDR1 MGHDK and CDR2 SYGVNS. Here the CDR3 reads CASSPGGKPWNEKLFF. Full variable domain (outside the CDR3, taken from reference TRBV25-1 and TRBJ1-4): EADIYQTPRYLVIGTGKKITLECSQTMGHDKMYWYQQDPGMELHLIHYSYGVNSTEKGDLSSESTVSRIRTEHFPLTLESARPSHTSQYLCASSPGGKPWNEKLFFGSGTQLSVL.

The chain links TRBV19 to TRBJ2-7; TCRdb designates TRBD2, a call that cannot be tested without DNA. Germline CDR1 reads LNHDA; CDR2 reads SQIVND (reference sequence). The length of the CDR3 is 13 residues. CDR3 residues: CASSLTGSPVEYF.

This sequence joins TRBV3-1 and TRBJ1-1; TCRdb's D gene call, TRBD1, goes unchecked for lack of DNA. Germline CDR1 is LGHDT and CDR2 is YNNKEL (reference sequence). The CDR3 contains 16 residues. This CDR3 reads CASSLRQGALNTEAFF. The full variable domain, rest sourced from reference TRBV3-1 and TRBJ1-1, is DTAVSQTPKYLVTQMGNDKSIKCEQNLGHDTMYWYKQDSKKFLKIMFSYNNKELIINETVPNRFSPKSPDKAHLNLHINSLELGDSAVYFCASSLRQGALNTEAFFGQGTRLTVV.

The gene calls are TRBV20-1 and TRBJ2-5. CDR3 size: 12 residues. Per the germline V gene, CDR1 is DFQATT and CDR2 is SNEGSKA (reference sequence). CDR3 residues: CSASKRFGTQYF.

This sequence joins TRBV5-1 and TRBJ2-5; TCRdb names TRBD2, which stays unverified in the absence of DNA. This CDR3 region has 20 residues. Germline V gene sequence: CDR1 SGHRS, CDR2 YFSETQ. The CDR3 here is CASSVGTLAGWARTQETQYF.

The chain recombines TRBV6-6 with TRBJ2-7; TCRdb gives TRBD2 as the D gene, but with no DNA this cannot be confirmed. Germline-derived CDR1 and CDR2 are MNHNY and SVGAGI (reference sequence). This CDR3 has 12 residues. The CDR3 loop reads CATRGGIYEQYF.

The CDR3 sequence is CATAPGGRYSNQPQHF. V gene TRBV24-1 combines with J gene TRBJ1-5. This CDR3 is built from 16 residues. Germline CDR1 and CDR2: KGHDR and SFDVKD.

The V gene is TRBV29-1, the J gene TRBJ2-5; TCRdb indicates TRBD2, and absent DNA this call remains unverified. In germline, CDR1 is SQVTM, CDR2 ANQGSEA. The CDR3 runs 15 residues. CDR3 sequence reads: CSVEWRSSGQETQYF.

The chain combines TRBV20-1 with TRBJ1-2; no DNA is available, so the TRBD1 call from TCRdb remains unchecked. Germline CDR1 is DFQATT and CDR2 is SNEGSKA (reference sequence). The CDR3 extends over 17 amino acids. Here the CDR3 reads CSADAPGQGWVLGGYTF.

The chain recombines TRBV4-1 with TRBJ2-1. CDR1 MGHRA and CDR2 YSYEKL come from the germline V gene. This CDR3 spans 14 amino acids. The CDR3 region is CASSQVSSDYEQFF.

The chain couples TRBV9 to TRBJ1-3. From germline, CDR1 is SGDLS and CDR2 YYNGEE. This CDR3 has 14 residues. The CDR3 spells CASSARSSGNTIYF.

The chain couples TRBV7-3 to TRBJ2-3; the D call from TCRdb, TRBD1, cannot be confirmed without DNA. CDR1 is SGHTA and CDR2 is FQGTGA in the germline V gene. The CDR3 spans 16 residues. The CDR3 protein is CASSRDRASSTDTQYF.

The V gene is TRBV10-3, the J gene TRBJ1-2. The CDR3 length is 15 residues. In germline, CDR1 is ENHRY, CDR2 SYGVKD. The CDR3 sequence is CAISGTAEANYGYTF.

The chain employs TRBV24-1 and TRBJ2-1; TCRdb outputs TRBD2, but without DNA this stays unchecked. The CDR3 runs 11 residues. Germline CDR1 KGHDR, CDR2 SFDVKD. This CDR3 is CATSEGLVQFF.

The CDR3 spells CASSEAVWANYGYTF. The rearrangement joins TRBV6-1 to TRBJ1-2. The CDR3 contains 15 residues. Germline V gene sequence: CDR1 MNHNS, CDR2 SASEGT.

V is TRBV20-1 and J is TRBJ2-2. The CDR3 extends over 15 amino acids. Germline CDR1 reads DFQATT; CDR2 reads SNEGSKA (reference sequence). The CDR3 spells CSARDLRMNTGELFF.